Listed below are T cell receptor beta chains from one sample, sequenced in a study of CD8 T cells in Susac syndrome. TCRdb re-derived calls from the immunoSEQ multiplex PCR reads in MiXCR, one entry per CDR3 protein. In the table there are roughly 220,000 distinct CDR3 sequences, over 90% of which are singletons. Sequenced sample: CD4+ T cells from PBMCs. Receptors originate from a human donor with Susac syndrome. The conserved cysteine and the conserved F or W are not part of the CDR3 here. The D gene is left open where the match is weak.

TRBD1 TRBV20-1 SARRQGAVSSGNTIY
. TRBV10-3 AISEAGNQPQH
TRBD1 TRBV29-1 SVADRGQNTEAF
TRBD2 TRBV9 ASTPGLAVLKGGELF
. TRBV6-6 ASSSHPNYGYT
. TRBV5-1 ASSFGDPVIRVNEKLF
. TRBV20-1 SASGQADTQY
. TRBV7-8 ASSLGTEAF
. TRBV7-7 ASSLDGSDNEQF
. TRBV9 ASSGDLNEKLF
. TRBV5-5 ASSLARGSGSPLH